These 27 T cell receptor beta chains originate from one sample sequenced in a study of T cell responses to AZD1222 COVID-19 vaccine (dated by TCRdb to 2020 to 2022). What the time point label conveys for this sample: about 28 days (+/-7) after the second vaccine dose. The receptor library was made with the immunoSEQ multiplex PCR assay. TCRdb limited this immuneACCESS table to in-frame rearrangements with V and J called. A share of clones is missing; checked studies link under half to unresolved V genes, and the rest is unexplained. Recorded for this sample are approximately 120,000 clones; roughly 86% of them occurred a single time. Around 4% of the sample lies in the top ten. The input for sequencing was peripheral blood, taken 28 days after the second AZD1222 dose. Receptor source: an adult who received the AZD1222 COVID-19 vaccine.

This clone was picked up one time. This CDR3 is CASSLQGRGSGNTIYF. The CDR3 DNA sequence: TGTGCCAGCTCACTTCAGGGAAGGGGCTCTGGAAACACCATATATTTT. This sequence joins TRBV18 and TRBJ1-3, with D perhaps TRBD1 (5 bases). CDR3 length: 16 residues. Germline CDR1 is KGHSH and CDR2 is LQKENI. The V gene lost 4 bases and the J gene lost 0 bases, with 13 bases spanning the gap.

The V call is TRBV5-8, the J call TRBJ1-5; maybe TRBD1 (5 bases). This CDR3 spans 15 amino acids. Between the trimmed V and J ends, which lost 4 bases and 0 bases, there was a span of 11 bases. Germline V gene data show CDR1 as SGHTS and CDR2 as YDEGEE. CDR3 amino acids: CASSPTGYSNQPQHF. CDR3 in DNA: TGTGCCAGCAGCCCTACAGGATATAGCAATCAGCCCCAGCATTTT.

The V and J genes are TRBV30 and TRBJ1-1; no firm D call. The CDR3 contains 11 residues. V was trimmed by 2 bases and J by 10 bases, leaving 11 bases between them. Germline assignment: CDR1 GTSNPN and CDR2 SVGIG (reference sequence). In DNA, the CDR3 is TGTGCCTGGAGTCCACTACTAAGAGCTTTCTTT. Amino acids: CAWSPLLRAFF.

J is TRBJ1-2 and V is TRBV2; D not resolved. The CDR3 is 15 amino acids. V dropped 4 bases and J dropped 0 bases, with 12 bases sitting between them. Germline V CDR1 and CDR2: SNHLY, FYNNEI. CDR3 coding DNA: TGTGCCAGCAGTGTATCCCCGGGAGCTAACTATGGCTACACCTTC. Encoded protein: CASSVSPGANYGYTF.

The chain couples TRBV3-1 (or the pseudogene TRBV3-2) to TRBJ2-5; TRBD2 agrees at 8 bases. CDR1 and CDR2 from the germline V gene are LGHDT and YNNKEL (reference sequence). CDR3 size: 13 residues. Trimming cost V 2 bases and J 13 bases; bases outside gene matches: 9. The CDR3 DNA is TGTGCCAGCAGCCAATCTGGGTTAGCGGGATCGTACTTC. The encoded protein is CASSQSGLAGSYF.

This chain links TRBV7-6 with TRBJ2-3; 8 nucleotides line up with TRBD1. Germline V CDR1 and CDR2: SGHVS, FNYEAQ. The junction had 7 bases not matched to a gene; V was cut back by 5 bases and J by 0 bases. The CDR3 totals 16 residues. The CDR3 region is CASSLNTGGSTDTQYF. The CDR3 coding sequence is TGTGCCAGCAGCCTTAATACAGGGGGGAGCACAGATACGCAGTATTTT.

The V call is TRBV3-1 (or the pseudogene TRBV3-2), the J call TRBJ1-2, with D possibly TRBD1 on 5 matching bases. Germline CDR1 is LGHDT and CDR2 is YNNKEL (reference sequence). This CDR3 is built from 15 residues. Trimming cost V 0 bases and J 8 bases, with 16 bases left between them. This CDR3 is CASSQDRLDRDGYTF. The CDR3 DNA reads TGTGCCAGCAGCCAAGATAGGTTAGACAGAGACGGCTACACCTTC.

This clone was counted a single time. The rearrangement uses TRBV20-1 and TRBJ2-3; D remains unclear. Germline V CDR1 and CDR2: DFQATT, SNEGSKA (reference sequence). V was pared by 5 bases and J by 6 bases, with 9 bases between. This CDR3 spans 11 amino acids. In DNA, the CDR3 is TGCAGTGCTGGGTCGGTTGATACGCAGTATTTT. This codes for CSAGSVDTQYF.

The V call is TRBV28, the J call TRBJ2-7; 9 bases line up with TRBD2. J was trimmed by 1 base and V by 5 bases; bases with no gene match: 6. Looked up from germline, CDR1 is MDHEN and CDR2 is SYDVKM. This CDR3 has 15 residues. CDR3 DNA: TGTGCCAGCAGTCTTAGCGGGAGAGGATCCTACGAGCAGTACTTC. The encoded protein is CASSLSGRGSYEQYF. Filled out from reference TRBV28 and TRBJ2-7, the complete variable domain reads DVKVTQSSRYLVKRTGEKVFLECVQDMDHENMFWYRQDPGLGLRLIYFSYDVKMKEKGDIPEGYSVSREKKERFSLILESASTNQTSMYLCASSLSGRGSYEQYFGPGTRLTVT.

The chain combines TRBV5-1 with TRBJ2-1; D gene ambiguous. V was clipped by 4 bases and J by 0 bases, with 11 bases between them. The CDR3 runs 15 residues. Germline V gene data show CDR1 as SGHRS and CDR2 as YFSETQ. The CDR3 DNA reads TGCGCCAGCAGCCCTATTACCCGCTCCTACAATGAGCAGTTCTTC. It is translated as CASSPITRSYNEQFF.

V is TRBV28 and J is TRBJ2-7, with 9 bases fitting TRBD1. Unmatched junction bases numbered 13, after V lost 6 bases and J lost 7 bases. The CDR3 covers 15 residues. CDR1 is MDHEN and CDR2 is SYDVKM in the germline V gene. Here the CDR3 reads CASSQLDRGYSEQYF. CDR3 in DNA: TGTGCCAGCAGCCAACTGGACAGGGGCTACAGTGAGCAGTACTTC.

In this sample, this clone turned up once. The rearrangement links TRBV25-1 to TRBJ1-2; D ambiguous. CDR3 length equals 12 residues. Germline loops: CDR1 MGHDK, CDR2 SYGVNS. The V end lost 2 bases, the J end lost 11 bases, and 12 bases lay between the germline ends. Here the CDR3 DNA reads TGTGCCAGCAGTGAAGGCGGCAGGAGTTACACCTTC. This gives the protein CASSEGGRSYTF.

The V gene is TRBV30, the J gene TRBJ2-7; possibly TRBD1 or TRBD2 for D (6 bases each). The CDR3 is 12 residues long. The V gene's germline CDR1 is GTSNPN and CDR2 SVGIG (reference sequence). Trimming removed 3 bases from V and 7 bases from J, with 13 bases in between. The CDR3 is CAWRSEGGEQYF. The CDR3 coding sequence is TGTGCCTGGAGGTCCGAGGGGGGTGAGCAGTACTTC.

The chain joins TRBV7-2 to TRBJ1-5, with 7 nucleotides matching TRBD1. This CDR3 spans 15 amino acids. With V trimmed by 5 bases and J by 3 bases, 7 bases remained unmatched. CDR1 SGHTA and CDR2 FQGNSA come from the germline V gene. CDR3 in DNA: TGTGCCAGCAGCACCCGACAGGGTACCAATCAGCCCCAGCATTTT. Amino acids: CASSTRQGTNQPQHF.

In DNA form, the CDR3 reads TGTGCCACCAGTGATTTGAAGGGACAGGGTCTTGGTAGAGATACGCAGTATTTT. This translates into CATSDLKGQGLGRDTQYF. This chain connects TRBV24-1 to TRBJ2-3; 9 positions match TRBD1. Germline lookup yields CDR1 KGHDR and CDR2 SFDVKD. The trim removed 0 bases at V and 5 bases at J, leaving 11 bases unmatched. The CDR3 is 18 amino acids.

The chain is built from TRBV6-5 and TRBJ2-4; no firm D call. CDR1 is MNHEY and CDR2 is SVGAGI in the germline V gene. The CDR3 has 16 amino acids. The germline V and J ends were trimmed by 4 bases and 4 bases, with 17 bases remaining between them. CDR3 nucleotides: TGTGCCAGCAGTTCCCTGGGCCTACCCAGTAAAAACATTCAGTACTTC. Its translation: CASSSLGLPSKNIQYF.

The V call is TRBV28, the J call TRBJ1-1, with TRBD1 matching over 7 bases. V was clipped by 4 bases and J by 1 base; unmatched bases: 6. This CDR3 is 15 amino acids long. Germline V gene lookup returns CDR1 MDHEN and CDR2 SYDVKM. The CDR3 region has the DNA TGTGCCAGCAGTTCTCAGGGGGTTGGGAACACTGAAGCTTTCTTT. Translation gives CASSSQGVGNTEAFF.

The chain joins TRBV5-1 to TRBJ2-3; D remains ambiguous. Germline CDR1 reads SGHRS; CDR2 reads YFSETQ. CDR3 length: 12 amino acids. The V end was cut by 0 bases, the J end by 5 bases, with 4 bases between. This CDR3 reads CASSLEGDTQYF. The CDR3, as DNA: TGCGCCAGCAGCTTGGAGGGAGATACGCAGTATTTT.

J is TRBJ1-5 and V is TRBV7-2, with D unresolved. Germline CDR1 SGHTA, CDR2 FQGNSA. Trimming shortened V by 2 bases and J by 4 bases, and 6 bases separated the two germline ends. The CDR3 loop spans 13 amino acids. CDR3 residues: CASSLSQNQPQHF. In DNA form, the CDR3 reads TGTGCCAGCAGCTTATCCCAGAATCAGCCCCAGCATTTT.

This clone has only a few counts. The J gene is TRBJ2-2, the V gene TRBV27, with unresolved D. Trimming took 3 bases from V and 4 from J, leaving 9 bases between them. The CDR3 totals 14 residues. Germline V gene sequence: CDR1 MNHEY, CDR2 SMNVEV (reference sequence). This CDR3 is CASSFGLGTGELFF. The CDR3 DNA reads as TGTGCCAGCAGTTTTGGCCTGGGCACCGGGGAGCTGTTTTTT.

This sequence joins TRBV18 and TRBJ1-1; D not certain. CDR1 and CDR2 from the germline V gene are KGHSH and LQKENI. V lost 8 bases and J lost 3, with 10 bases in between. The CDR3 is 12 amino acids. DNA of the CDR3: TGTGCCAGCGCTGGAGGGTACACTGAAGCTTTCTTT. Its protein is CASAGGYTEAFF.

V gene TRBV5-1 combines with J gene TRBJ2-5; no clear D. Germline CDR1 reads SGHRS; CDR2 reads YFSETQ. The CDR3 is 14 amino acids. The V end lost 0 bases, the J end lost 3 bases, and 9 bases lay between the germline ends. The CDR3 loop is CASSLGQAKETQYF. In nucleotides, the CDR3 is TGCGCCAGCAGCTTGGGTCAAGCCAAAGAGACCCAGTACTTC. The full variable domain, completed using reference TRBV5-1 and TRBJ2-5, is KAGVTQTPRYLIKTRGQQVTLSCSPISGHRSVSWYQQTPGQGLQFLFEYFSETQRNKGNFPGRFSGRQFSNSRSEMNVSTLELGDSALYLCASSLGQAKETQYFGPGTRLLVL.

V gene TRBV27 combines with J gene TRBJ1-1, with D perhaps matching TRBD1 (6 bases). Germline V gives CDR1 MNHEY, CDR2 SMNVEV (reference sequence). The CDR3 contains 15 residues. Trimming took 4 bases from V and 0 from J, leaving 12 bases between them. The CDR3 region has the DNA TGTGCCAGCAGTTCTCTACAGGGTTTGAACACTGAAGCTTTCTTT. Protein: CASSSLQGLNTEAFF.

V usage is TRBV6-5 and J usage is TRBJ1-2; D is uncertain. Trimming removed 2 bases at V and 7 bases at J, with 8 bases between. The CDR3 contains 12 residues. Germline V CDR1 and CDR2: MNHEY, SVGAGI. Here the CDR3 DNA reads TGTGCCAGCAGTTACCCCGGAGGTGGCTACACCTTC. It codes for CASSYPGGGYTF.

As for this clone: The sample has other DNA sequences that encode this CDR3 too. This chain joins TRBV5-1 and TRBJ2-1; tentatively, D is TRBD2 (5 bases). The CDR3 loop spans 15 amino acids. CDR1 SGHRS and CDR2 YFSETQ come from the germline V gene. V lost 0 bases and J 2 bases, leaving 9 bases between the germline ends. The CDR3 region has the DNA TGCGCCAGCAGCTTGGCGCTAGCTACCTACAATGAGCAGTTCTTC. It specifies CASSLALATYNEQFF.

V usage is TRBV7-9 and J usage is TRBJ1-2, with D tentatively TRBD1 (6 bases). The V end was cut by 8 bases, the J end by 4 bases, with 14 bases between. CDR3 length: 13 amino acids. The V gene's germline CDR1 is SEHNR and CDR2 FQNEAQ (reference sequence). The CDR3 is CASAGGRGYGYTF. CDR3 bases: TGTGCCAGCGCCGGGGGCCGCGGCTATGGCTACACCTTC.

The chain carries TRBV25-1 and TRBJ2-7; D call uncertain. V was trimmed by 4 bases and J by 2 bases, leaving 12 bases between them. Germline V gene data show CDR1 as MGHDK and CDR2 as SYGVNS. The CDR3 has 14 amino acids. The CDR3 is CASSALGFPYEQYF. The CDR3 DNA sequence: TGTGCCAGCAGTGCCTTGGGATTCCCCTACGAGCAGTACTTC.